The entry that follows covers one T cell receptor (beta chain) sequence. Its antigen remains unknown. Produced via immunoSEQ multiplex PCR; TCRdb's table is partial and in-frame only. The sample consists of fewer than 70,000 clones, around 87% of them appearing once. Specified time point: week 35, safety follow-up. In every dose of vaccine, 300 ug of mutant IDH1 20-mer peptide was given alongside topical imiquimod. This record comes from a study of a mutant IDH1 vaccine in newly diagnosed glioma. Study-level information: Treated patients, roughly 60% male and roughly 40% female, averaged approximately 40 years of age.

Per the germline V gene, CDR1 is SNHLY and CDR2 is FYNNEI. The CDR3 runs to 13 residues. Trimming cost V 6 bases and J 1 base, with 6 bases left between them. The study, taken as a whole, reports: Among patients, nearly 95% showed immune responses induced by the vaccine. Any relationship between pseudoprogression and changes in top peripheral T cell clonotypes seemed absent.

Sequenced here: PBMCs, sampled from a glioma patient whose treatment included an IDH1 peptide vaccine. This sequence originates from a young man with glioma. The rearrangement links TRBV2 to TRBJ2-2; D is unresolved. CDR3 loop: CASSPQNTGELFF. CDR3 nucleotides: TGTGCCAGCAGCCCCCAGAACACCGGGGAGCTGTTTTTT.